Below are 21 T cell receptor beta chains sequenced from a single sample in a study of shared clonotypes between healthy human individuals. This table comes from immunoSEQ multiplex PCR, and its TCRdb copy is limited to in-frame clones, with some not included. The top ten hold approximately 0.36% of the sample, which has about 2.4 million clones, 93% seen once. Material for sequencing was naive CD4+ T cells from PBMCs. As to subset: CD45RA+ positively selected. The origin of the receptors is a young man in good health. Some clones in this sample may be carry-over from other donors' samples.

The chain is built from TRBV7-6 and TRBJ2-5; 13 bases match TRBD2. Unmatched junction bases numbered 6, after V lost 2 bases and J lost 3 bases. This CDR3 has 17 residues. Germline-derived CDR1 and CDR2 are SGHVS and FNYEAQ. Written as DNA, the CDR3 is TGTGCCAGCAGCTTAACCCGGACTAGCGGGAGAGAAGAGACCCAGTACTTC. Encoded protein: CASSLTRTSGREETQYF.

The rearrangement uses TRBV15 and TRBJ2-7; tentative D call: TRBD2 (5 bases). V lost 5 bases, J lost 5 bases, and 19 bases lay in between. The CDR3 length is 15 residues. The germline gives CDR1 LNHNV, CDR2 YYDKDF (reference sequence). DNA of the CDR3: TGTGCCACCAGCCAAGCGGCAACCCGCCTAGACGAGCAGTACTTC. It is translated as CATSQAATRLDEQYF. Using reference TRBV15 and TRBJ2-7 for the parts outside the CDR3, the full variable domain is DAMVIQNPRYQVTQFGKPVTLSCSQTLNHNVMYWYQQKSSQAPKLLFHYYDKDFNNEADTPDNFQSRRPNTSFCFLDIRSPGLGDTAMYLCATSQAATRLDEQYFGPGTRLTVT.

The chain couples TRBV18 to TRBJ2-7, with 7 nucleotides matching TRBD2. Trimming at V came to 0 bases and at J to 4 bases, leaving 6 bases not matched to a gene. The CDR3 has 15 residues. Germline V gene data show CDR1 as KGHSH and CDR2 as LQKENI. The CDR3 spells CASSPPSGKGYEQYF. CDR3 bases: TGTGCCAGCTCACCACCGAGCGGGAAAGGGTACGAGCAGTACTTC.

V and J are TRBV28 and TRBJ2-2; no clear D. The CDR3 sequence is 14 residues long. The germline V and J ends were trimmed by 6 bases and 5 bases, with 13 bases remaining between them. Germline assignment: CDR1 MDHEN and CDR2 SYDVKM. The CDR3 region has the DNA TGTGCCAGCAGCATCCGAGGCCGGACCGGGGAGCTGTTTTTT. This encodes CASSIRGRTGELFF.

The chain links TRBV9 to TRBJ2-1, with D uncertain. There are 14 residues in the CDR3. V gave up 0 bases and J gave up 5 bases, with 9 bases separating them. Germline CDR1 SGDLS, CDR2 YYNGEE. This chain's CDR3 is CASSVEGRHNEQFF. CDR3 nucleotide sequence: TGTGCCAGCAGCGTAGAGGGCCGGCACAATGAGCAGTTCTTC. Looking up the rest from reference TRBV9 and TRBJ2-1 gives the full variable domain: DSGVTQTPKHLITATGQRVTLRCSPRSGDLSVYWYQQSLDQGLQFLIQYYNGEERAKGNILERFSAQQFPDLHSELNLSSLELGDSALYFCASSVEGRHNEQFFGPGTRLTVL.

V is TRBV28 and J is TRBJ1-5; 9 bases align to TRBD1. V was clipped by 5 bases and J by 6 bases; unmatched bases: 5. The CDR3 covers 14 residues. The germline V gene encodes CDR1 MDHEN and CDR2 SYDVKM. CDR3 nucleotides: TGTGCCAGCAGTAACAGACAGGGGGGTCAGCCCCAGCATTTT. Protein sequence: CASSNRQGGQPQHF.

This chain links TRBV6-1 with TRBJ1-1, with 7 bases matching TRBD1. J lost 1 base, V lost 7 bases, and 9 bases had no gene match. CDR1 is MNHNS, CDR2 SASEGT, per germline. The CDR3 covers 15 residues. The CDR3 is CASMVQTGTNTEAFF. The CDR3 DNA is TGTGCCAGCATGGTTCAGACAGGGACGAACACTGAAGCTTTCTTT.

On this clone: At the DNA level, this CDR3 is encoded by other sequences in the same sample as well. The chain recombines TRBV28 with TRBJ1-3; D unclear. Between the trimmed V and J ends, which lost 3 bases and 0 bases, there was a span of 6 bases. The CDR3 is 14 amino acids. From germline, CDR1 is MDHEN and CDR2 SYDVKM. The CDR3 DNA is TGTGCCAGCAGTTTCAGATCCTCTGGAAACACCATATATTTT. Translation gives CASSFRSSGNTIYF.

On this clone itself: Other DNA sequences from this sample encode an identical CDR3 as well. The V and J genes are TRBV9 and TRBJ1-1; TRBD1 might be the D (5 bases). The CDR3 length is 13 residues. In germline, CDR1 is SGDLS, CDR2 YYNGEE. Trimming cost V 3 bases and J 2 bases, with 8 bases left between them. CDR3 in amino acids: CASSAGLNTEAFF. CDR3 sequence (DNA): TGTGCCAGCAGCGCGGGACTTAACACTGAAGCTTTCTTT. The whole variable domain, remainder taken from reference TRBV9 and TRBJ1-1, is DSGVTQTPKHLITATGQRVTLRCSPRSGDLSVYWYQQSLDQGLQFLIQYYNGEERAKGNILERFSAQQFPDLHSELNLSSLELGDSALYFCASSAGLNTEAFFGQGTRLTVV.

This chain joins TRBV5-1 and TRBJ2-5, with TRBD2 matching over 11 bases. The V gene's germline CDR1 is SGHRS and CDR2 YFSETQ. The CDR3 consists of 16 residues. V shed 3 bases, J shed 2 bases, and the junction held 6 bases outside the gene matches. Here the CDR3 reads CASSSRLAGLQETQYF. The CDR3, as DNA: TGCGCCAGCAGCTCCCGACTAGCGGGACTTCAAGAGACCCAGTACTTC.

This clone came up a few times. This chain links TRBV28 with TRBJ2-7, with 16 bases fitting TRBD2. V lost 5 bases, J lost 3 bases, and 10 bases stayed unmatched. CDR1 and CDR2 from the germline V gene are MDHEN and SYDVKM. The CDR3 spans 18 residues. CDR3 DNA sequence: TGTGCCAGCAGTGATCTCACCGGGACTAGCGGGAGGGGCTACGAGCAGTACTTC. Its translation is CASSDLTGTSGRGYEQYF.

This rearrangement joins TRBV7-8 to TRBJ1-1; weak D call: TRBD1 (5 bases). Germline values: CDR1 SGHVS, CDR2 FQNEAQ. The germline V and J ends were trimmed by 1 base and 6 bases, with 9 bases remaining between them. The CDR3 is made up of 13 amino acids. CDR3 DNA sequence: TGTGCCAGCAGCTTAGGGGGGGAGGCTGAAGCTTTCTTT. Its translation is CASSLGGEAEAFF.

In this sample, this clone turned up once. The CDR3 region has the DNA TGTGCCTGGAGTCCCCGTGGAAATAATCAGCCCCAGCATTTT. Translating it yields CAWSPRGNNQPQHF. This chain connects TRBV30 to TRBJ1-5; D gene uncertain. V lost 2 bases and J 4 bases, leaving 12 bases between the germline ends. The CDR3 has 14 residues. Germline V gene lookup returns CDR1 GTSNPN and CDR2 SVGIG (reference sequence).

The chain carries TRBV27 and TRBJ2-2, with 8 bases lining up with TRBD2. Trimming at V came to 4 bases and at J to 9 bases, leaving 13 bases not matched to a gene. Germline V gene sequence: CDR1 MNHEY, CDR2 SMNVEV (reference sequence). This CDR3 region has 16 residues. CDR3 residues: CASSSGTSRVTRELFF. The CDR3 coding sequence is TGTGCCAGCAGTTCCGGGACTAGTCGGGTAACGAGGGAGCTGTTTTTT.

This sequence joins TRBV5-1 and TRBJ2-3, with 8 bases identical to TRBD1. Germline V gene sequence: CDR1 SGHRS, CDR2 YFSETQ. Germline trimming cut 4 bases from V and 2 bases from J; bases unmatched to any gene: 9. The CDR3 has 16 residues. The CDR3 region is CASSDRDRGITDTQYF. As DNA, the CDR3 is TGCGCCAGCAGCGACCGTGACAGGGGTATCACAGATACGCAGTATTTT.

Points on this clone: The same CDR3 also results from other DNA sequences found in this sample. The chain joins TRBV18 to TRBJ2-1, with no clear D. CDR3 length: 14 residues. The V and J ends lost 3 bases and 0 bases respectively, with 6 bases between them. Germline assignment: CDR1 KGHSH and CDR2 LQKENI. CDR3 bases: TGTGCCAGCTCACCTCTGAGCTCCTACAATGAGCAGTTCTTC. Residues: CASSPLSSYNEQFF.

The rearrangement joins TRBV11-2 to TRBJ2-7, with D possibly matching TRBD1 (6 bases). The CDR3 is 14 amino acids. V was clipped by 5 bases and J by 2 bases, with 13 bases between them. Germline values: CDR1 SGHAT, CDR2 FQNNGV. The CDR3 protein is CASSQTGTAYEQYF. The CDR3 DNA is TGTGCCAGCAGCCAAACAGGGACGGCCTACGAGCAGTACTTC. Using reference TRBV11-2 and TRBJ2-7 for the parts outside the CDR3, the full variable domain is EAGVAQSPRYKIIEKRQSVAFWCNPISGHATLYWYQQILGQGPKLLIQFQNNGVVDDSQLPKDRFSAERLKGVDSTLKIQPAKLEDSAVYLCASSQTGTAYEQYFGPGTRLTVT.

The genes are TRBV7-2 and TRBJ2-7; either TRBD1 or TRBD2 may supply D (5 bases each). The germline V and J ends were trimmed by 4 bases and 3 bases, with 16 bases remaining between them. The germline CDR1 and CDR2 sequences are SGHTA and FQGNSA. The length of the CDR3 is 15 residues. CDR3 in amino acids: CASSSYTGADYEQYF. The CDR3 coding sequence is TGTGCCAGCAGCTCTTATACCGGGGCGGACTACGAGCAGTACTTC. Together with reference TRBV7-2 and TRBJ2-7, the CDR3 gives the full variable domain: GAGVSQSPSNKVTEKGKDVELRCDPISGHTALYWYRQSLGQGLEFLIYFQGNSAPDKSGLPSDRFSAERTGGSVSTLTIQRTQQEDSAVYLCASSSYTGADYEQYFGPGTRLTVT.

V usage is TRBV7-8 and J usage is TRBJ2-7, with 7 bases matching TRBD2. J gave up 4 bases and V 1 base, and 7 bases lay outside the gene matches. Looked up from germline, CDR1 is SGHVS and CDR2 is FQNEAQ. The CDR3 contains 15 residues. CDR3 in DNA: TGTGCCAGCAGCTTAGAGGCGGGAGTCGTGTACGAGCAGTACTTC. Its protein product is CASSLEAGVVYEQYF. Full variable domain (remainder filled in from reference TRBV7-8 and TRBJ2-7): GAGVSQSPRYKVAKRGQDVALRCDPISGHVSLFWYQQALGQGPEFLTYFQNEAQLDKSGLPSDRFFAERPEGSVSTLKIQRTQQEDSAVYLCASSLEAGVVYEQYFGPGTRLTVT.

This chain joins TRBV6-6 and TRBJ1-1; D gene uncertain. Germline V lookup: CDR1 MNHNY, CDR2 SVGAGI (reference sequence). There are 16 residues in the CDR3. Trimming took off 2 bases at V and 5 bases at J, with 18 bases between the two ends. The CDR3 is CASSYGGKGMDTEAFF. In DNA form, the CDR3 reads TGTGCCAGCAGTTACGGCGGGAAAGGGATGGATACTGAAGCTTTCTTT.

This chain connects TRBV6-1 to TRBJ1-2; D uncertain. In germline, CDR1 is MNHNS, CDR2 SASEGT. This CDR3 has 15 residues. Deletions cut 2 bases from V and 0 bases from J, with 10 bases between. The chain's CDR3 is CASSELLLANYGYTF. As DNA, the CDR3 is TGTGCCAGCAGTGAACTCTTACTAGCTAACTATGGCTACACCTTC.